This passage covers 10 T cell receptor beta chains from one sample sequenced in a study of tumor-infiltrating lymphocytes in primary liver carcinoma. Scientists recovered RNA and DNA together from roughly 20-30 mg of unsorted bulk tissue. cDNA specific to TCR beta was made from 500 ng of total RNA, with a constant-region primer employed for priming. Three nested multiplex PCR rounds, a slightly modified ARM-PCR method, built the TCR beta libraries. Rounds one and two of PCR, each of about 10 cycles, were primed with TRBV1-TRBV30 forward primers and a C-beta reverse primer. TCRdb re-called the multiplex PCR reads with MiXCR, one entry per CDR3 protein. The table records 47,000 or so distinct CDR3 sequences, about 73% of them present only once. The sample taken for sequencing was liver tumor tissue from sampling region 3. The subset denotes: tumor region T3, left-lateral pole. These receptors all stem from a man aged 35-49 years with primary liver carcinoma and hepatitis B virus infection.

Regarding this clonotype: The junction does not match germline at one end; this may be a read error. This sequence joins TRBV11-2 and TRBJ1-4; perhaps TRBD1 as D (5 bases). The CDR3 has 14 amino acids. The germline CDR1 and CDR2 sequences are SGHAT and FQNNGV. The CDR3 protein is CVSILEAGDEKLFF. In DNA, the CDR3 is TGTGTCAGCATCTTAGAGGCTGGGGACGAAAAACTGTTTTTT.

A word on this clonotype: Compared with germline, one end of the junction differs, possibly owing to a read error. The chain employs TRBV4-1 and TRBJ2-2, with D unclear. The CDR3 covers 14 residues. Germline-derived CDR1 and CDR2 are MGHRA and YSYEKL. In DNA form, the CDR3 reads TGCGCCAGCAGCCCGGAGACACACACCGTGGAGCTGTTTTTT. This gives the protein CASSPETHTVELFF.

Concerning this clonotype itself: One end of the junction is discordant with germline, which a read error may explain. The rearrangement links TRBV6-5 to TRBJ2-6; TRBD1 matches 8 bases. This CDR3 contains 16 residues. Germline assignment: CDR1 MNHEY and CDR2 SVGAGI. CDR3 sequence: CASGTGHDSGANVLTF. CDR3 nucleotides: TGTGCCAGTGGGACAGGTCATGACTCTGGGGCCAATGTCCTGACTTTC.

Comment on this clonotype: The CDR3 end shows no conserved phenylalanine or tryptophan, and so a read error is likely. The chain links TRBV11-2 to TRBJ2-7; 7 bases are shared with TRBD1. This CDR3 contains 15 residues. The V segment lost 4 bases and the J segment 4 bases; nucleotides outside the gene matches: 10. CDR1 and CDR2 from the germline V gene are SGHAT and FQNNGV. The CDR3 DNA reads as TGTGCCAGCAGCTATATAGGGGGCCGGAGGTACGAGCAGTACCTC. Translating gives CASSYIGGRRYEQYL.

In its sample, this clonotype ranks as large. The J gene is TRBJ1-1, the V gene TRBV11-2, with no clear D. Trimming stripped 3 bases from V and 6 bases from J, with 20 bases between. The CDR3 contains 16 residues. Germline lookup yields CDR1 SGHAT and CDR2 FQNNGV. In DNA, the CDR3 is TGTGCCAGCAGCTTCGATTTGGGCGGAAGAGTCGCTGAAGCTTTCTTT. Amino acids: CASSFDLGGRVAEAFF.

Concerning this clonotype itself: This is likely a read error, given that the CDR3 carries no conserved phenylalanine or tryptophan at its end. This chain uses TRBV6-5 with TRBJ2-1, with 7 bases that match TRBD2. The CDR3 totals 15 residues. Germline assignment: CDR1 MNHEY and CDR2 SVGAGI. Germline trimming cut 6 bases from V and 7 bases from J; bases unmatched to any gene: 12. The CDR3 loop is CASRLLARGINEQFL. CDR3 DNA: TGTGCCAGCAGGCTACTAGCGCGAGGGATAAATGAGCAGTTCCTC.

This clonotype has just one count. A junction end diverges from the germline sequence, so it may reflect a read error. The chain employs TRBV6-1 and TRBJ2-7, with D hard to call. Germline V gene sequence: CDR1 MNHNS, CDR2 SASEGT. The CDR3 consists of 12 residues. The CDR3 protein is CASSEMAVEEYF. In nucleotides, the CDR3 is TGTGCCAGCAGTGAAATGGCGGTCGAGGAGTATTTC.

This rearrangement joins TRBV9 to TRBJ2-1; D is ambiguous. This CDR3 is 15 amino acids long. CDR1 and CDR2 from the germline V gene are SGDLS and YYNGEE. V was pared by 2 bases and J by 5 bases, with 14 bases between. Here the CDR3 reads CASSVVGSIDNEQFF. The CDR3 nucleotides read TGTGCCAGCAGCGTGGTGGGCTCCATCGACAATGAGCAGTTCTTC.

In regard to this clonotype: This may stem from a read error, because a much larger clone lies one nucleotide away. This sequence joins TRBV5-1 and TRBJ2-7, with a possible D match to TRBD2 (5 bases). This CDR3 is built from 14 residues. V was cut by 9 bases and J by 6 bases, with 22 bases left in between. Germline V gene data show CDR1 as SGHRS and CDR2 as YFSETQ. The CDR3 loop is CATASLMGASEQYF. As DNA, the CDR3 is TGCGCCACCGCATCGCTGATGGGAGCTTCCGAGCAGTACTTC.

Ten or more counts support this clonotype. V and J are TRBV29-1 and TRBJ1-2; D is undetermined. Germline-derived CDR1 and CDR2 are SQVTM and ANQGSEA. V lost 7 bases and J 7 bases, leaving 16 bases between the germline ends. The CDR3 consists of 12 residues. The CDR3 is CSAVRGVFGYTF. The CDR3 region has the DNA TGCAGCGCGGTGCGCGGGGTTTTTGGCTACACCTTC. Complete variable domain (other parts from reference TRBV29-1 and TRBJ1-2): SAVISQKPSRDICQRGTSLTIQCQVDSQVTMMFWYRQQPGQSLTLIATANQGSEATYESGFVIDKFPISRPNLTFSTLTVSNMSPEDSSIYLCSAVRGVFGYTFGSGTRLTVV.